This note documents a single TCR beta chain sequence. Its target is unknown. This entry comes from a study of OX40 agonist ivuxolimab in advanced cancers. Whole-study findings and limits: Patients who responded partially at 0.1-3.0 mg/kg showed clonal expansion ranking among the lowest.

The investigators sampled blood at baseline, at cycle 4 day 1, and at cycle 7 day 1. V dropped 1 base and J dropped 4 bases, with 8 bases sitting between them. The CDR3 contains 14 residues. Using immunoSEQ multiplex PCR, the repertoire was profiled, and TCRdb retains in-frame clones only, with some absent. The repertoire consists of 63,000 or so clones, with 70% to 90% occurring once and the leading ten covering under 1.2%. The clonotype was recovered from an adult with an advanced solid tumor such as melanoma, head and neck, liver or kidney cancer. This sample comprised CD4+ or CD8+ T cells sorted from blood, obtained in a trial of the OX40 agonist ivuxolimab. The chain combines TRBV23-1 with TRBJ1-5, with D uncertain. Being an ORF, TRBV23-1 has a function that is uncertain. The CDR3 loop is CASSQFPANQPQHF. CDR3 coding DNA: TGCGCCAGCAGTCAATTCCCCGCGAATCAGCCCCAGCATTTT.